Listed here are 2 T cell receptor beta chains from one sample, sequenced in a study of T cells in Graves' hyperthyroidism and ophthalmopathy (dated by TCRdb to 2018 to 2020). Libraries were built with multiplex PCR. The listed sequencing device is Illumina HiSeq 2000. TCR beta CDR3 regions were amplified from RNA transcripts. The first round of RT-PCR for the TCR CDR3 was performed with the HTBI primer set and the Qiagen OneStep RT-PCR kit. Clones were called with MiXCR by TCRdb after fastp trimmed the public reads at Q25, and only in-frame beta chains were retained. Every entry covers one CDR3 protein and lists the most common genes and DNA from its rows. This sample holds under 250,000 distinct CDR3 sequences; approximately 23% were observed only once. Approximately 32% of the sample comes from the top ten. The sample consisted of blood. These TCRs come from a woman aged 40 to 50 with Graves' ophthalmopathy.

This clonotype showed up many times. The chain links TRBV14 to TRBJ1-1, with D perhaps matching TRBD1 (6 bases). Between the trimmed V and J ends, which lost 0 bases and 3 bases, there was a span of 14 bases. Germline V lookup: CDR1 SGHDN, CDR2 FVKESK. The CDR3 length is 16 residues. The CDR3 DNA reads TGTGCCAGCAGCCAAGAATTGGGGGCCGGAGACACTGAAGCTTTCTTT. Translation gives CASSQELGAGDTEAFF.

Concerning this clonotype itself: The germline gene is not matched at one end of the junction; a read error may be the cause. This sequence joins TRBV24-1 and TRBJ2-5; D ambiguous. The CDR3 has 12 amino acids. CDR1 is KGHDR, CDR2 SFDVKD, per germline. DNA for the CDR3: TGTGCCACCAGTGTTTTGCAAGAGACCCAGTACTTC. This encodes CATSVLQETQYF.